Following are 26 T cell receptor beta chains from one sample sequenced in a study of OX40 agonist ivuxolimab in advanced cancers. Sequenced by immunoSEQ multiplex PCR; TCRdb stores in-frame clones only, minus some. Here the sample spans 60,000 to 90,000 clones, approximately 83% being singletons. The sample in question was CD4+ or CD8+ T cells sorted from blood, obtained in a trial of the OX40 agonist ivuxolimab. The source of these receptors is an adult with an advanced solid tumor such as melanoma, head and neck, liver or kidney cancer.

The chain recombines TRBV7-2 with TRBJ2-2, with TRBD2 matching over 11 bases. Germline trimming cut 3 bases from V and 1 base from J; bases unmatched to any gene: 1. Germline assignment: CDR1 SGHTA and CDR2 FQGNSA. This CDR3 contains 16 residues. CDR3 sequence: CASSFSGRGNTGELFF. As DNA, the CDR3 is TGTGCCAGCAGCTTTAGCGGGAGGGGGAACACCGGGGAGCTGTTTTTT.

The chain recombines TRBV10-3 with TRBJ2-3, with 7 bases identical to TRBD1. V shed 2 bases, J shed 2 bases, and the junction held 1 base outside the gene matches. Germline V lookup: CDR1 ENHRY, CDR2 SYGVKD. The CDR3 contains 14 residues. CDR3 residues: CAISEGQDTDTQYF. CDR3 nucleotides: TGTGCCATCAGTGAGGGACAGGACACAGATACGCAGTATTTT.

This chain joins TRBV29-1 and TRBJ2-1; the match to TRBD2 covers 7 bases. This CDR3 contains 14 residues. V was clipped by 5 bases and J by 2 bases; unmatched bases: 6. Germline V gene sequence: CDR1 SQVTM, CDR2 ANQGSEA. The CDR3 reads CSVKRGSPYNEQFF. DNA of the CDR3: TGCAGCGTTAAGCGGGGCTCGCCCTACAATGAGCAGTTCTTC.

This clone was seen a handful of times. V usage is TRBV18 and J usage is TRBJ2-2; the D gene is possibly TRBD2 (7 bases). The germline V gene encodes CDR1 KGHSH and CDR2 LQKENI. V was cut by 8 bases and J by 4 bases, with 17 bases left in between. The CDR3 totals 15 residues. CDR3 protein: CASRAGAPGTGELFF. CDR3 nucleotide sequence: TGTGCCAGCCGCGCGGGGGCCCCGGGCACCGGGGAGCTGTTTTTT.

The chain is built from TRBV7-2 and TRBJ1-1; D is uncertain. The germline gives CDR1 SGHTA, CDR2 FQGNSA. V lost 1 base, J lost 1 base, and 10 bases lay in between. The CDR3 contains 15 residues. The CDR3 is CASSLGATTNTEAFF. In DNA form, the CDR3 reads TGTGCCAGCAGCTTAGGGGCGACCACGAACACTGAAGCTTTCTTT.

This clone was counted once. The chain carries TRBV18 and TRBJ1-2; unclear D gene. The CDR3 is 15 amino acids. Germline V gives CDR1 KGHSH, CDR2 LQKENI. The V end lost 2 bases, the J end lost 4 bases, and 14 bases lay between the germline ends. The CDR3 sequence: CASSPESGESYGYTF. CDR3 DNA: TGTGCCAGCTCACCAGAGTCGGGCGAGAGCTATGGCTACACCTTC.

This clone has a single count. The V and J genes are TRBV2 and TRBJ2-7, with D perhaps TRBD1 (5 bases). Germline CDR1 reads SNHLY; CDR2 reads FYNNEI. This CDR3 comprises 11 residues. V was trimmed by 4 bases and J by 4 bases, leaving 5 bases between them. CDR3 amino acids: CASSAGYEQYF. The CDR3 DNA sequence: TGTGCCAGCAGTGCAGGGTACGAGCAGTACTTC.

This chain uses TRBV10-3 with TRBJ2-3; 8 bases align to TRBD2. Germline loops: CDR1 ENHRY, CDR2 SYGVKD. V shed 3 bases, J shed 2 bases, and the junction held 4 bases outside the gene matches. The length of the CDR3 is 15 residues. CDR3: CAISDSGSSTDTQYF. The CDR3 nucleotides read TGTGCCATCAGTGACAGCGGGAGTTCCACAGATACGCAGTATTTT.

J is TRBJ2-7 and V is TRBV14; D is ambiguous. Germline-derived CDR1 and CDR2 are SGHDN and FVKESK. V shed 1 base and J shed 0 bases, with 10 bases lying between them. CDR3 length: 15 residues. The CDR3 loop is CASSQGYQSSYEQYF. CDR3 coding DNA: TGTGCCAGCAGCCAAGGCTATCAGAGCTCCTACGAGCAGTACTTC.

V is TRBV20-1 and J is TRBJ2-3; no clear D gene. CDR1 and CDR2 (germline): DFQATT, SNEGSKA (reference sequence). The V end lost 5 bases, the J end lost 7 bases, and 10 bases lay between the germline ends. The CDR3 sequence is 11 residues long. The chain's CDR3 is CSAPHANTQYF. For the CDR3, the DNA is TGCAGTGCTCCCCACGCGAATACGCAGTATTTT.

This chain joins TRBV5-1 and TRBJ2-7; D perhaps matches TRBD1 (7 bases). The V end lost 3 bases, the J end lost 1 base, and 11 bases lay between the germline ends. Per the germline V gene, CDR1 is SGHRS and CDR2 is YFSETQ. This CDR3 has 14 amino acids. The CDR3 DNA follows: TGCGCCAGCAGCTGGTCAGGGGGGTCCTACGAGCAGTACTTC. It specifies CASSWSGGSYEQYF.

This clone occurred once. The chain carries TRBV29-1 and TRBJ1-2; D call uncertain. Germline V lookup: CDR1 SQVTM, CDR2 ANQGSEA. This CDR3 has 12 amino acids. V dropped 5 bases and J dropped 3 bases, with 10 bases sitting between them. CDR3 loop: CSVFQIDYGYTF. In nucleotides, the CDR3 is TGCAGCGTTTTCCAGATCGACTATGGCTACACCTTC.

This CDR3 is CASSFSSGNTIYF. CDR3 bases: TGTGCCAGCAGCTTTTCCTCTGGAAACACCATATATTTT. The J gene is TRBJ1-3, the V gene TRBV5-6; unclear D gene. Germline CDR1 SGHDT, CDR2 YYEEEE. The CDR3 consists of 13 residues. Trimming took 2 bases from V and 0 from J, leaving 3 bases between them.

On this clone: Additional DNA sequences in this sample encode the identical CDR3. The chain combines TRBV2 with TRBJ1-1; no firm D call. The germline V gene has CDR1 SNHLY and CDR2 FYNNEI. CDR3 length: 12 amino acids. V was clipped by 4 bases and J by 1 base, with 4 bases between them. CDR3 nucleotides: TGTGCCAGCAGTGTTCGGAACACTGAAGCTTTCTTT. Amino acids: CASSVRNTEAFF.

The chain uses TRBV10-1 and TRBJ1-4; D unresolved. The germline V and J ends were trimmed by 0 bases and 0 bases, with 5 bases remaining between them. The CDR3 runs to 15 residues. Germline V gene lookup returns CDR1 WNHNN and CDR2 SYGVQD (reference sequence). In DNA form, the CDR3 reads TGCGCCAGCAGTGAGTCCGGTGCAACTAATGAAAAACTGTTTTTT. Its protein is CASSESGATNEKLFF.

This clone was recorded once. J is TRBJ2-1 and V is TRBV27; TRBD1 matches 7 bases. CDR3 length: 17 residues. Trimming removed 2 bases from V and 1 base from J; junction bases left unmatched: 8. CDR1 and CDR2 (germline): MNHEY, SMNVEV (reference sequence). Written as DNA, the CDR3 is TGTGCCAGCAGTTTACCCCGGGACAGACTTTCCTACAATGAGCAGTTCTTC. Protein: CASSLPRDRLSYNEQFF.

The genes are TRBV19 and TRBJ1-5; the D gene is possibly TRBD1 (5 bases). Germline CDR1 LNHDA, CDR2 SQIVND (reference sequence). Trimming stripped 5 bases from V and 2 bases from J, with 10 bases between. The CDR3 consists of 14 residues. CDR3 nucleotides: TGTGCCAGTAGTTGGCCGGGGGGCAATCAGCCCCAGCATTTT. Encoded protein: CASSWPGGNQPQHF.

The chain has TRBV11-3 and TRBJ2-3, with D possibly being TRBD1 or TRBD2 (5 bases each). CDR3 length equals 15 residues. Germline loops: CDR1 SGHNT, CDR2 YENEEA. The V and J ends lost 1 base and 3 bases respectively, with 11 bases between them. CDR3 region: CASSLGGERTDTQYF. Here the CDR3 DNA reads TGTGCCAGCAGCTTAGGAGGGGAGCGTACAGATACGCAGTATTTT.

This clone was seen a single time. The rearrangement joins TRBV28 to TRBJ2-7; D is possibly TRBD1 or TRBD2 (5 bases each). The V gene's germline CDR1 is MDHEN and CDR2 SYDVKM. This CDR3 is 11 amino acids long. V gave up 3 bases and J gave up 9 bases, with 9 bases separating them. The CDR3 region is CASSLGDRQYF. In DNA form, the CDR3 reads TGTGCCAGCAGTTTGGGGGACCGGCAGTACTTC.

The J gene is TRBJ1-1, the V gene TRBV28; 8 bases align to TRBD1. CDR3 size: 18 residues. After removal of 4 bases from V and 1 base from J, the junction contained 14 bases not matched to a gene. Germline loops: CDR1 MDHEN, CDR2 SYDVKM. Here the CDR3 reads CASSSPDRGKGRNTEAFF. CDR3 in DNA: TGTGCCAGCAGTTCGCCTGACAGGGGCAAGGGGCGGAACACTGAAGCTTTCTTT.

The CDR3 region is CASSPATGNYEQYF. The CDR3 nucleotides are TGTGCCAGCTCACCTGCAACAGGGAACTACGAGCAGTACTTC. The chain couples TRBV18 to TRBJ2-7, with D possibly TRBD1 on 6 matching bases. The V gene lost 3 bases and the J gene lost 3 bases, with 12 bases spanning the gap. Germline V gene lookup returns CDR1 KGHSH and CDR2 LQKENI. The CDR3 extends over 14 amino acids.

The chain is built from TRBV7-9 and TRBJ2-2, with D possibly matching TRBD1 (6 bases). The CDR3 is 16 residues long. Germline-derived CDR1 and CDR2 are SEHNR and FQNEAQ (reference sequence). V lost 0 bases to trimming and J lost 0 bases, with 8 bases between them. The CDR3 is CASSLARQANTGELFF. In nucleotides, the CDR3 is TGTGCCAGCAGCTTAGCCCGACAGGCGAACACCGGGGAGCTGTTTTTT. The full variable domain, completed using reference TRBV7-9 and TRBJ2-2, is DTGVSQNPRHKITKRGQNVTFRCDPISEHNRLYWYRQTLGQGPEFLTYFQNEAQLEKSRLLSDRFSAERPKGSFSTLEIQRTEQGDSAMYLCASSLARQANTGELFFGEGSRLTVL.

The chain joins TRBV30 to TRBJ2-1, with no clear D. Trimming removed 4 bases at V and 5 bases at J, with 9 bases between. In germline, CDR1 is GTSNPN, CDR2 SVGIG (reference sequence). The CDR3 has 12 amino acids. The CDR3, as DNA: TGTGCCTGGAACCGGCTCGACAATGAGCAGTTCTTC. Its translation: CAWNRLDNEQFF. The entire variable domain, with the rest obtained from reference TRBV30 and TRBJ2-1, is as follows: SQTIHQWPATLVQPVGSPLSLECTVEGTSNPNLYWYRQAAGRGLQLLFYSVGIGQISSEVPQNLSASRPQDRQFILSSKKLLLSDSGFYLCAWNRLDNEQFFGPGTRLTVL.

This sequence joins TRBV7-8 and TRBJ2-1; D is unresolved. CDR3 size: 16 residues. The germline V gene encodes CDR1 SGHVS and CDR2 FQNEAQ. V lost 1 base and J lost 6, with 16 bases in between. CDR3 amino acids: CASSLVKGNAANEQFF. The CDR3 DNA reads TGTGCCAGCAGCTTAGTAAAGGGTAATGCGGCCAATGAGCAGTTCTTC.

The genes are TRBV30 and TRBJ2-1, with 9 nucleotides matching TRBD2. The germline gives CDR1 GTSNPN, CDR2 SVGIG (reference sequence). The CDR3 is made up of 15 amino acids. V lost 4 bases to trimming and J lost 4 bases; unmatched junction nucleotides: 8. This chain's CDR3 is CAWTLTSGSYNEQFF. CDR3 nucleotide sequence: TGTGCCTGGACCCTGACTAGCGGTAGTTACAATGAGCAGTTCTTC.

The J gene is TRBJ1-5, the V gene TRBV30; D is ambiguous. The CDR3 totals 13 residues. V was cut by 2 bases and J by 5 bases, with 10 bases left in between. Germline values: CDR1 GTSNPN, CDR2 SVGIG (reference sequence). In DNA, the CDR3 is TGTGCCTGGAGTCGGGGTTACGATCAGCCCCAGCATTTT. This sequence encodes CAWSRGYDQPQHF. The full variable domain, in which reference TRBV30 and TRBJ1-5 provide the parts outside the CDR3, is SQTIHQWPATLVQPVGSPLSLECTVEGTSNPNLYWYRQAAGRGLQLLFYSVGIGQISSEVPQNLSASRPQDRQFILSSKKLLLSDSGFYLCAWSRGYDQPQHFGDGTRLSIL.